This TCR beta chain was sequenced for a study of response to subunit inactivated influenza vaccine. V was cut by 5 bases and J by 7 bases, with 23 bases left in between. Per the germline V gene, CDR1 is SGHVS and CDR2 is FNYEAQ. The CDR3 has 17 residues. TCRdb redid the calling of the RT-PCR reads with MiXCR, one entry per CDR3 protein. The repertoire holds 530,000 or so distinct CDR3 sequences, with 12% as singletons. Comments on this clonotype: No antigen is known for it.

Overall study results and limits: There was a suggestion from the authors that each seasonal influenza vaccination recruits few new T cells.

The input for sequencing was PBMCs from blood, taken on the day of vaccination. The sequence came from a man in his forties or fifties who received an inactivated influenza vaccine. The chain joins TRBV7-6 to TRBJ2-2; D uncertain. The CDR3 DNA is TGTGCCAGCAGCCAACCCCCGCCCCTGAAAAGGGTCGGGGAGCTGTTTTTT. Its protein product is CASSQPPPLKRVGELFF.